This TCR beta chain was recovered during a study of shared clonotypes between healthy human individuals (TCRdb year 2020). Describing the broader study: A couple of women and a few men aged 18 to 49 years were included in the cohort. To estimate repertoire size and how much clonotypes are shared between individuals, the study performed deep sequencing of blood TCR repertoires from roughly five healthy adults. Between about 0.85 and 9.5 billion PBMCs per donor were obtained by leukapheresis. For each donor, CD4 naive and CD4 memory were each run on three plates, CD8 naive on two plates, and CD8 memory on one plate. To increase sequencing depth and limit assay-specific biases, different laboratories used diverse techniques to prepare libraries and sequence TCR repertoires. Study-wide findings and limitations: Higher generation probabilities were observed for clonotypes shared by all four sorted-subset donors than for non-shared clonotypes. Rarefaction of sorted-subset datasets indicated incomplete sequencing despite the large sequencing depth. When several donors were compared, the shared fraction of clonotypes was around 5% for naive CD4, 3.5% to 4% for naive CD8, 2.3% for memory CD4, and roughly 0.4% for memory CD8. Pairwise subsampling indicated that sequencing depth was expected to affect the degree of clonotype sharing among donors. Only blood was sampled, and tissue TCR repertoires likely differ from those in blood. Because the study included a small number of donors, the genetic and exposure-history diversity represented was limited. Larger estimated clonotype richness was generally found for naive subsets than for memory subsets.

Using the deep immunoSEQ assay, TCR CDR3 regions were amplified from genomic DNA by multiplex PCR. For each cell subset, the extracted genomic DNA was distributed evenly across all wells of several immunoSEQ 96-well plates, and each plate served as one replicate. For sorted subsets, each replicate PCR was loaded with around 220 ng genomic DNA, equivalent to 30,000 or so T cell genomes. Purified libraries were measured with a Qubit 3.0 fluorometer, size-checked on a Bioanalyzer 2100, and measured again with the KAPA Library Quantification kit. Each immunoSEQ 96-well plate was sequenced on its own single-read 150-cycle Illumina NextSeq 550 flow cell. As for the original processing: Because the immunoSEQ output held only junctional sequences and lacked quality scores, the filtering could not match the filtering applied to full-length reads. Sequences were annotated with PyIR, a Python wrapper for IgBLAST v1.9, and V/J genes and CDR3 were assigned using IMGT germline references. Reads were removed for weak V/J assignments (E-value above 1e-6), missing CDR3, stop codons, out-of-frame junctions, or ambiguous translated residues. A V3J clonotype was defined by an identical inferred V gene, J gene, and CDR3 amino acid sequence. Percentage overlap between repertoires was calculated by dividing the number of shared unique clonotypes by the size of the smaller repertoire. Three approaches were used to assess repertoire richness: RTK rarefaction, the Chao1 estimator, and Recon v2.1 estimates of unobserved clonotypes. OLGA was used to compute generation probabilities for all TCRbeta clonotypes that the gDNA method yielded from a few donors. TCRdb holds this immuneACCESS table with in-frame rearrangements only. Some clones are missing; in checked studies, unresolved V genes explain under half, and the rest has no known cause. V, J and clone size derive from that table, while D and trimming were established from the DNA sequence. This sample gives some 2.1 million clones in total; roughly 95% of them show up just once. Of the sample, roughly 0.13% falls within the top ten clones.

Donors were healthy HIV-negative adults with no recently reported acute infections or vaccinations. All donors were Caucasian adults living in Nashville, Tennessee, USA. Magnetic negative selection was used to enrich CD4+ T cells, after which naive cells were positively selected on CD45RA and the negative fraction became the memory subset. After blood collection by leukapheresis, PBMCs were isolated using Ficoll-Histopaque density gradient centrifugation and then cryopreserved in the vapor phase of liquid nitrogen. Purity and quantity of every magnetically sorted T cell population were checked by analytical flow cytometry. From each sorted fraction, genomic DNA was isolated and quantified by UV absorbance on a Nanodrop 2000c. The CDR3 starts with the cysteine, ends with the phenylalanine, and has 15 residues. Just CDR3 DNA is preserved here, 45 bases in frame from base 1. V is trimmed back by 0 bases and J by 2 bases, and the junction contains 4 bases that no gene match accounts for. CDR1 and CDR2 (SGHRS, YFSETQ) derive from the germline V gene.

On this clone itself: This receptor's antigen is unknown. Within one base of it there is no much larger clone, and no base qualities were kept.

The sequenced sample was naive CD4+ T cells sorted from blood. The sample's cell subset or site, from its label and the paper: CD45RA+ positively selected. The source is a man between 18 and 29 years old in good health. Here the chain combines TRBV5-1 and TRBJ2-5; 7 nucleotides in the junction match TRBD2. The CDR3 reads as follows: CASSLEAGKQETQYF. The DNA sequence is TGCGCCAGCAGCTTGGAAGCGGGGAAGCAAGAGACCCAGTACTTC. The reference TRBV5-1 and TRBJ2-5 proteins fill in what lies around the CDR3, so the full variable domain reads KAGVTQTPRYLIKTRGQQVTLSCSPISGHRSVSWYQQTPGQGLQFLFEYFSETQRNKGNFPGRFSGRQFSNSRSEMNVSTLELGDSALYLCASSLEAGKQETQYFGPGTRLLVL.